The source of this TCR beta chain is a study of OX40 agonist ivuxolimab in advanced cancers. On the study more broadly: The patients' treatment was ivuxolimab, an agonistic anti-OX40 (CD134) antibody. Points from the study as a whole: At 0.1 to 3.0 mg/kg and by week 6, clonal expansion occurred in CD4+ and CD8+ blood T cells.

The CDR3 runs to 13 residues. The V and J ends lost 5 bases and 0 bases respectively, with 8 bases between them. Germline CDR1 SGHNT, CDR2 YENEEA. This clone showed up just a few times. The antigen is undetermined. Libraries were prepared by immunoSEQ multiplex PCR; TCRdb keeps only in-frame clonotypes and omits some of them. The table has 95,000 to 100,000 clones, 93% seen once; the top ten hold around 0.25%. This material consisted of CD4+ or CD8+ T cells sorted from blood, taken in a trial of the OX40 agonist ivuxolimab. The rearrangement links TRBV11-3 to TRBJ2-7; D might be TRBD2 (6 bases). The TCR originated in an adult with an advanced solid tumor such as melanoma, head and neck, liver or kidney cancer. The DNA of the CDR3 is TGTGCCAGCAGCGGGGGGAACTCCTACGAGCAGTACGTC. It encodes CASSGGNSYEQYV.